This TCR beta chain emerged from a study of Ad26.COV2.S vaccination and SARS-CoV-2 variants listed by TCRdb under 2021. In the study overall: Vaccine-arm donors were drawn from COV1001, a multicentre, randomized, double-blind, placebo-controlled phase I-IIa trial of Ad26.COV2.S in healthy adults. Ad26.COV2.S was administered intramuscularly at a dose of 5x10^10 or 1x10^11 viral particles, either as one shot or as two shots given 56 days apart. Sequencing of the TCRbeta repertoire served to evaluate the specificity and breadth of SARS-CoV-2-reactive T cell receptors following Ad26.COV2.S vaccination. The TCR-sequenced set comprised about 32 samples: some 19 Ad26.COV2.S vaccine recipients, 5 placebo recipients and 8 SARS-CoV-2 convalescent individuals. Participants in the trial were split at random into five groups of five each, receiving low-dose or high-dose Ad26.COV2.S once or twice, or else placebo on both occasions. Throughout the experiments and outcome assessment, investigators stayed blinded to trial group allocation. The investigation overall reported the following: The study was not powered for comparison of responses between vaccine doses or regimens. Non-spike TCR breadth was comparable between vaccine and placebo recipients, consistent with the vaccine containing only spike. Substantial breadth of spike-specific CD8+ and CD4+ T cell responses was reported after vaccination. Spike-specific TCR breadth was higher in Ad26.COV2.S recipients than in placebo recipients (P = 0.0014). The authors noted that total T cell responses may have been underestimated by the TCR breadth and depth analyses.

Of note for this clone: The clone's antigen remains unknown. An end of the junction differs from the germline gene, which may be a read error.

The immunoSEQ Assay was used to sequence TCRbeta CDR3 regions. After extraction, genomic DNA underwent amplification by bias-controlled multiplex PCR, followed by high-throughput sequencing. Under the source paper's analysis protocol: Collapsing and filtering of sequences were performed to quantify the absolute abundance of each unique TCRbeta CDR3 region. T cell fraction was estimated by normalizing TCRbeta template counts to usable DNA, with usable DNA measured through amplification of reference genes found in all nucleated cells. Repertoire TCRs were annotated as SARS-CoV-2-specific by exact matching of V gene, CDR3 amino acid sequence and J gene to a known reactive TCR set. The reference SARS-CoV-2 TCR set came from MIRA and was filtered for enrichment in COVID-19-positive ImmuneCODE repertoires, removing public or cross-reactive TCRs. Using the MIRA antigens, annotated TCRs were further analysed by specific ORF or by position within an ORF. Breadth was defined as the number of annotated unique rearrangements divided by the total number of unique productive rearrangements, and depth was defined as the summed frequency of the annotated unique rearrangements. TCR breadth was compared between groups using two-sided Wilcoxon rank-sum tests. TCRdb took over this immuneACCESS table, retaining in-frame rearrangements with V and J assigned. Such tables are incomplete; in checked studies, under half of the missing clones stem from an unresolved V gene, and the remainder is unexplained. Clone size and the V and J calls come from that table; the DNA yielded D and trimming. The sample contains a few hundred thousand clones, about four fifths of them found a single time. The ten top clones hold more than 7% of the sample.

The treatment or condition label for this specimen denotes: 19 received Ad26.COV2.S at low or high dose, single or two shots; about five received placebo; per-sample allocation not given. Repertoires of vaccine and placebo recipients were sequenced from samples collected on day 63 after the first injection. In Cohort 1b, 25 or so adults aged 18-55 years were enrolled at a single site in Boston, USA, between 29 July and 7 August 2020. As a vaccine, Ad26.COV2.S was a replication-incompetent adenovirus type 26 vector that expressed a prefusion-stabilized SARS-CoV-2 spike protein derived from the original Wuhan strain. This material consisted of peripheral blood, taken in a trial of Ad26.COV2.S vaccine versus placebo. This clonotype originated in a person between 18 and 65 years old who received the Ad26.COV2.S COVID-19 vaccine or a placebo.

The CDR3 is CASSLNSEAFF. In nucleotide form, the sequence is TGTGCCAGCAGTTTAAACAGTGAAGCTTTCTTT. The chain was built from TRBV12-3 or TRBV12-4 and TRBJ1-1; the D gene identity is not certain. From the cysteine through the phenylalanine, the CDR3 covers 11 amino acids. Kept here is only the CDR3 DNA, which spans 33 bases and is read in frame from base 1.